The count of the clone carrying this T cell receptor beta chain is one. The data originate from a study of radiotherapy plus CTLA-4 blockade in lung cancer. The data were produced by immunoSEQ multiplex PCR, yet TCRdb's version contains in-frame clones alone and is incomplete. There are about 85,000 clones in the sample; roughly 86% occur only once, and approximately 2% lies in the top ten. V lost 7 bases, J lost 0 bases, and 13 bases lay in between. Germline V CDR1 and CDR2: MNHEY, SMNVEV (reference sequence). There are 16 residues in the CDR3. The TCR was taken from a human donor with non-small cell lung cancer who had a partial response to radiotherapy plus ipilimumab. Sequenced here: peripheral blood, sampled from a patient treated with radiotherapy plus ipilimumab. The chain links TRBV27 to TRBJ1-6; no clear D. Here the CDR3 reads CASTDRRGSYNSPLHF. The CDR3 DNA follows: TGTGCCAGCACCGATCGACGGGGCTCCTATAATTCACCCCTCCACTTT.